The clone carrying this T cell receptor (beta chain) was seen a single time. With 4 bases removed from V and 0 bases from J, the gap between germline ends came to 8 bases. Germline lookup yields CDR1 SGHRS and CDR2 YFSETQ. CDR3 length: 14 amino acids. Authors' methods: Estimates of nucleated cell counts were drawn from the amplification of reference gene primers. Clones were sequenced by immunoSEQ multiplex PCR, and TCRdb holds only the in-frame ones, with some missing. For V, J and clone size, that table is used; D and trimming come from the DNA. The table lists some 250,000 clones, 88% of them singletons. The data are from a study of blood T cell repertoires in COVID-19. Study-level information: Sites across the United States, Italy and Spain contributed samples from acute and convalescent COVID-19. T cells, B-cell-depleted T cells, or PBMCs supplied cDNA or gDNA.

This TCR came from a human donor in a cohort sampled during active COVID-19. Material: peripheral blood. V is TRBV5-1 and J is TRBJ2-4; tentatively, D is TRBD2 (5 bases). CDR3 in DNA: TGCGCCAGCAGCACCGGACTAGCCAAAAACATTCAGTACTTC. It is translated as CASSTGLAKNIQYF.